This paragraph reports one TCR beta chain. This sample stems from a study of cytotoxic CD8 clonotypes in ibrutinib-treated CLL. Study as a whole: Productive templates averaged around 260,000 per sample, and productive rearrangements 94,082.

Trimming pared 1 base from V and 1 base from J, leaving 4 bases between. Germline CDR1 and CDR2: MGHRA and YSYEKL. The CDR3 consists of 14 residues. Repertoires were generated with immunoSEQ multiplex PCR, while TCRdb's copy carries only in-frame clones and drops some. The sample contains about 11,000 clones, roughly three quarters of which appear only once. The chain is built from TRBV4-1 and TRBJ2-2, with D unclear. The TCR originated in a human donor with chronic lymphocytic leukemia. The sample consisted of PBMCs, taken at disease progression, from a patient treated with ibrutinib. CDR3 residues: CASSQGLNTGELFF. CDR3 DNA: TGCGCCAGCAGCCAAGGGCTGAACACCGGGGAGCTGTTTTTT.